The entry below describes one T cell receptor beta chain. Its antigen is as yet unknown. The assay was immunoSEQ multiplex PCR, and TCRdb's table has in-frame clones only and misses some. The data show roughly 120,000 clones, around 80% seen once. This CDR3 is 13 amino acids long. V lost 8 bases, J lost 2 bases, and 6 bases stayed unmatched. Germline CDR1 and CDR2: MNHEY and SVGAGI. These data come from a study of T cell responses to AZD1222 COVID-19 vaccine. General study results and limits: It was only after the peak T cell response that any repertoires were sampled. The donor group comprised mostly white British people and more females; the analysis possibly underestimated clonal diversity. Spike-specific TCR repertoires showed rising breadth and depth after two AZD1222 doses.

Specimen: peripheral blood, collected on day 0 of AZD1222 vaccination. The chain combines TRBV6-5 with TRBJ2-7; 7 positions match TRBD2. The receptor's source is an adult in good health. DNA of the CDR3: TGTGCCAGCGGGACTACTAAGACCTACGAGCAGTACTTC. It codes for CASGTTKTYEQYF.